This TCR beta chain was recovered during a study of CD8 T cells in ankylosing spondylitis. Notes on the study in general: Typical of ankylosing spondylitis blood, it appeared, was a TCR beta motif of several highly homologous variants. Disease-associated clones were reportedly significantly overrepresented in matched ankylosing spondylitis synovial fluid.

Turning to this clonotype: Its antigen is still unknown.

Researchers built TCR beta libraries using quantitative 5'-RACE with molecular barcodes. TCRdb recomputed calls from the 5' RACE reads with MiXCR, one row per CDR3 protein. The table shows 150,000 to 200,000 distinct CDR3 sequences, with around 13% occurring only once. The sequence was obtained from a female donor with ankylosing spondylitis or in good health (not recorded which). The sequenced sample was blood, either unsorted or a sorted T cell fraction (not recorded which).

CDR3 bases: TGTGCCAGCAGCGACCGGGGGGGATACATTCAGTACTTC. Translated, it gives CASSDRGGYIQYF. The V gene is TRBV11-3, the J gene TRBJ2-4, with 8 nucleotides matching TRBD2. The CDR3 has 13 amino acids. Looked up from germline, CDR1 is SGHNT and CDR2 is YENEEA. The trim removed 5 bases at V and 8 bases at J, leaving 5 bases unmatched.